A selection of T cell receptor beta chains follows, all from one sample in a study of glioma-infiltrating T cells. MiXCR, applied by TCRdb to the multiplex PCR reads, yields one record per CDR3 protein. The repertoire holds 4,000 to 5,000 distinct CDR3 sequences, with 25% to 40% as singletons. The sequencing sample was made of glioma tissue, nonneoplastic brain tissue, or PBMCs (not recorded which). Every receptor here comes from a human donor with low-grade glioma or glioblastoma, undergoing nonglioma brain surgery, or in good health (not recorded which). CDR3s include the opening cysteine and the closing phenylalanine or tryptophan. D genes are given only for firm matches. Clone size is given as once, few, many or a size class.

d_call | j_call | v_call | clone_size | cdr3_aa | cdr3_nt
NA | TRBJ1-2 | TRBV5-1 | many | CASSLRITGRESGYTF | TGCGCCAGCAGCTTGCGTATTACAGGGCGCGAGAGTGGCTACACCTTC
NA | TRBJ2-5 | TRBV27 | few | CASSFSGALGDTQYF | TGTGCCAGCAGTTTCTCCGGGGCCCTGGGAGATACCCAGTACTTC
NA | TRBJ2-3 | TRBV6-2/TRBV6-3 | medium-sized | CASSYVGGVPSNTQYF | TGTGCCAGCAGTTACGTTGGGGGAGTTCCTTCGAATACGCAGTATTTT
NA | TRBJ1-1 | TRBV7-3 | medium-sized | CASSLRTVGMNTEAFF | TGTGCCAGCAGCTTACGGACAGTGGGTATGAACACTGAAGCTTTCTTT
NA | TRBJ1-2 | TRBV29-1 | many | CSVDSRDQGYGYTF | TGCAGCGTTGACTCCAGGGATCAAGGCTATGGCTACACCTTC
NA | TRBJ2-5 | TRBV28 | medium-sized | CASTLSPSLETQYF | TGTGCCAGCACCTTGAGTCCTAGCCTGGAGACCCAGTACTTC
NA | TRBJ2-3 | TRBV4-1 | medium-sized | CASSQEEGRGIDTQYF | TGCGCCAGCAGCCAAGAGGAAGGCAGGGGCATAGATACGCAGTATTTT
TRBD1 | TRBJ2-2 | TRBV19 | many | CASSPGTGLINTGELFF | TGTGCCAGTAGTCCCGGGACAGGCCTCATTAACACCGGGGAGCTGTTTTTT
NA | TRBJ1-1 | TRBV7-8 | medium-sized | CASSPSNGQERNTEAFF | TGTGCCAGCAGCCCGTCGAATGGCCAGGAAAGGAACACTGAAGCTTTCTTT
NA | TRBJ1-1 | TRBV5-6 | few | CASSSTGDTEAFF | TGTGCCAGCAGCTCGACTGGGGACACTGAAGCTTTCTTT
TRBD2 | TRBJ2-5 | TRBV27 | medium-sized | CASSRSGRREETQYF | TGTGCCAGCAGTAGGTCAGGACGGCGGGAGGAGACCCAGTACTTC